The 21 T cell receptor beta chains given below trace back to one sample, sequenced in a study of blood T cells in healthy people across ages. The second PCR ran roughly 7 to 11 cycles with a sample-barcoded 5' primer and J-beta primers. Via MiXCR, TCRdb re-called the 5' RACE reads, giving one row per CDR3 protein. Here the sample spans roughly 800,000 distinct CDR3 sequences, 35% to 40% being singletons. The sequenced sample consisted of blood. The receptors stem from a man aged 18 to 30 in good health.

This clonotype was found many times. A much larger clone sits a single nucleotide away, making a read error possible. This chain uses TRBV7-9 with TRBJ2-7; TRBD2 might be the D (6 bases). The ends were cut back, 5 bases at V and 3 bases at J, with 14 bases in the middle. Looked up from germline, CDR1 is SEHNR and CDR2 is FQNEAQ (reference sequence). The CDR3 has 14 residues. This CDR3 is CASSVSAGFYEQYF. Written as DNA, the CDR3 is TGTGCCAGCAGCGTAAGTGCGGGATTCTACGAGCAGTACTTC.

The rearrangement uses TRBV20-1 and TRBJ2-1, with D possibly TRBD2 on 6 matching bases. Trimming left V 3 bases short and J 3 bases short, with 12 bases between. Germline CDR1 reads DFQATT; CDR2 reads SNEGSKA (reference sequence). CDR3 length equals 14 residues. The CDR3 loop is CSASAGYGYNEQFF. DNA for the CDR3: TGCAGTGCTAGCGCGGGGTATGGCTACAATGAGCAGTTCTTC.

The chain is built from TRBV5-1 and TRBJ1-1; 8 bases are shared with TRBD1. The CDR3 spans 16 residues. CDR1 and CDR2 from the germline V gene are SGHRS and YFSETQ. The junction had 13 bases not matched to a gene; V was cut back by 3 bases and J by 6 bases. CDR3 in DNA: TGCGCCAGCAGCTCCCTGGGACAGGAGGTTTACGCTGAAGCTTTCTTT. It yields the protein CASSSLGQEVYAEAFF.

This clonotype was observed many times. V gene TRBV12-3 or TRBV12-4 combines with J gene TRBJ1-2; D remains unclear. V lost 6 bases and J 0 bases, leaving 8 bases between the germline ends. The CDR3 spans 13 residues. CDR3: CASSIKANYGYTF. The DNA for the CDR3 is TGTGCCAGCAGCATCAAAGCTAACTATGGCTACACCTTC.

V and J are TRBV10-3 and TRBJ2-3, with 7 bases lining up with TRBD1. Germline trimming cut 0 bases from V and 2 bases from J; bases unmatched to any gene: 8. The CDR3 covers 17 residues. Germline loops: CDR1 ENHRY, CDR2 SYGVKD. The CDR3 coding sequence is TGTGCCATCAGTGAGTCTTTGACAGGGATTACCACAGATACGCAGTATTTT. Translating gives CAISESLTGITTDTQYF.

This chain's CDR3 is CASSVQNRGSTEAFF. CDR3 bases: TGTGCCAGCAGCGTCCAAAACAGGGGTAGCACTGAAGCTTTCTTT. The rearrangement links TRBV7-2 to TRBJ1-1; 7 nucleotides agree with TRBD1. The CDR3 is 15 amino acids. Germline CDR1 reads SGHTA; CDR2 reads FQGNSA. With V trimmed by 5 bases and J by 4 bases, 10 bases remained unmatched.

This clonotype was detected only a few times. The CDR3 sequence: CASARSLRTGPHNEQFF. CDR3 sequence (DNA): TGTGCCAGCGCCCGAAGTTTGAGGACAGGGCCTCACAATGAGCAGTTCTTC. The chain has TRBV21-1 and TRBJ2-1; the table's D gene call, TRBD1, was not cross checked with the DNA. TRBV21-1 counts as a pseudogene. CDR3 size: 17 residues.

The rearrangement uses TRBV25-1 and TRBJ2-7; tentative D call: TRBD2 (5 bases). Germline assignment: CDR1 MGHDK and CDR2 SYGVNS. Trimming removed 6 bases at V and 5 bases at J, with 11 bases between. This CDR3 spans 12 amino acids. The CDR3 region has the DNA TGTGCCAGCAGCGGATCGGGGAACGAGCAGTACTTC. It translates to CASSGSGNEQYF.

This sequence joins TRBV2 and TRBJ2-1; D perhaps matches TRBD2 (7 bases). V lost 2 bases and J 7 bases, leaving 21 bases between the germline ends. Germline V gene lookup returns CDR1 SNHLY and CDR2 FYNNEI. CDR3 length equals 17 residues. As DNA, the CDR3 is TGTGCCAGCAGTGAATTGAGAGGGGGGGGAATTGTGAATGAGCAGTTCTTC. It translates to CASSELRGGGIVNEQFF.

There are a few counts of this clonotype. This chain connects TRBV29-1 to TRBJ2-1, with 10 positions matching TRBD2. Germline assignment: CDR1 SQVTM and CDR2 ANQGSEA. The CDR3 is made up of 15 amino acids. V was pared by 1 base and J by 7 bases, with 7 bases of the junction left unmatched. CDR3 residues: CSVEVAGTSVNEQFF. The CDR3 DNA sequence: TGCAGCGTTGAAGTAGCCGGGACTAGCGTGAATGAGCAGTTCTTC.

This clonotype appeared a single time. This chain uses TRBV10-3 with TRBJ2-7; 9 nucleotides align to TRBD1. Germline lookup yields CDR1 ENHRY and CDR2 SYGVKD. Trimming removed 5 bases from V and 0 bases from J; junction bases left unmatched: 5. CDR3 size: 15 residues. The CDR3 DNA sequence: TGTGCCATCAGTCCTAACAGGGGGCCCTCCTACGAGCAGTACTTC. Translation gives CAISPNRGPSYEQYF.

This clonotype has a count of ten or more. The chain couples TRBV6-5 to TRBJ2-5, with D tentatively TRBD1 (5 bases). Germline V gene lookup returns CDR1 MNHEY and CDR2 SVGAGI. Trimming took 0 bases from V and 0 from J, leaving 8 bases between them. This CDR3 is 15 amino acids long. This CDR3 is CASSYSGADQETQYF. CDR3 DNA sequence: TGTGCCAGCAGTTACTCTGGGGCGGACCAAGAGACCCAGTACTTC.

The chain combines TRBV7-2 with TRBJ1-5; 8 nucleotides match TRBD1. Germline CDR1 reads SGHTA; CDR2 reads FQGNSA. The CDR3 extends over 15 amino acids. The junction had 7 bases not matched to a gene; V was cut back by 3 bases and J by 6 bases. Here the CDR3 reads CASSLGQAIFQPQHF. CDR3 in DNA: TGTGCCAGCAGCTTGGGACAGGCCATCTTTCAGCCCCAGCATTTT.

The chain joins TRBV6-5 to TRBJ1-1, with 8 bases aligning to TRBD1. CDR1 is MNHEY, CDR2 SVGAGI, per germline. The CDR3 has 15 residues. The J segment lost 1 base and the V segment lost 7 bases, leaving 8 bases of the junction unmatched. CDR3 amino acids: CASTQPGTGNTEAFF. CDR3 DNA sequence: TGTGCCAGCACCCAACCAGGGACAGGGAACACTGAAGCTTTCTTT.

The chain employs TRBV12-3 or TRBV12-4 and TRBJ2-5, with 7 bases aligning to TRBD2. The CDR3 has 15 residues. Trimming cost V 9 bases and J 11 bases; bases outside gene matches: 21. The CDR3 is CARLSGAGFYNEQYF. DNA for the CDR3: TGTGCCAGACTTTCAGGAGCGGGGTTCTACAATGAGCAGTACTTC.

The chain uses TRBV29-1 and TRBJ2-6, with D possibly called TRBD1 or TRBD2 (6 bases each). CDR3 length equals 14 residues. Germline V gene sequence: CDR1 SQVTM, CDR2 ANQGSEA. The V and J ends lost 3 bases and 2 bases respectively, with 8 bases between them. The CDR3 is CSVEEGAGANVLTF. CDR3 nucleotides: TGCAGCGTTGAGGAGGGGGCTGGGGCCAACGTCCTGACTTTC.

The CDR3 DNA sequence: TGTGCCAGCAGCTTAAGTCTAGCGGAGAATACGCAGTATTTT. It yields the protein CASSLSLAENTQYF. V gene TRBV7-2 combines with J gene TRBJ2-3, with 7 bases lining up with TRBD2. The CDR3 covers 14 residues. The germline V gene has CDR1 SGHTA and CDR2 FQGNSA. V was pared by 2 bases and J by 7 bases, with 6 bases of the junction left unmatched.

As for this clonotype: Since a much larger clone is just one base distant, this may be a read error. The chain joins TRBV7-2 to TRBJ2-1; the D gene is possibly TRBD2 (6 bases). The ends were cut back, 6 bases at V and 7 bases at J, with 16 bases in the middle. The CDR3 totals 14 residues. CDR1 is SGHTA, CDR2 FQGNSA, per germline. CDR3 amino acids: CASSPGLEMNEQFF. The DNA of the CDR3 is TGTGCCAGCAGTCCGGGACTCGAGATGAATGAGCAGTTCTTC.

This chain links TRBV5-6 with TRBJ1-2; D gene uncertain. CDR1 and CDR2 from the germline V gene are SGHDT and YYEEEE. Trimming cost V 5 bases and J 4 bases, with 15 bases left between them. This CDR3 region has 14 residues. This CDR3 reads CASRNPGRGYGYTF. The DNA for the CDR3 is TGTGCCAGCAGGAACCCGGGCCGGGGCTATGGCTACACCTTC. The full variable domain, rest sourced from reference TRBV5-6 and TRBJ1-2, is DAGVTQSPTHLIKTRGQQVTLRCSPKSGHDTVSWYQQALGQGPQFIFQYYEEEERQRGNFPDRFSGHQFPNYSSELNVNALLLGDSALYLCASRNPGRGYGYTFGSGTRLTVV.

In the case of this clonotype: A read error may explain this, as a much larger clone is one base away. V gene TRBV29-1 combines with J gene TRBJ2-1; the D is unclear. The germline CDR1 and CDR2 sequences are SQVTM and ANQGSEA. This CDR3 contains 14 residues. The CDR3 region is CSVGARSSCNEQFF. CDR3 bases: TGCAGCGTTGGGGCGAGGTCCTCCTGCAATGAGCAGTTCTTC.

This clonotype was found many times. The CDR3 DNA reads TGCGCCAGCAGCTTGCTCGGAAGGCCGACAGACACAGATACGCAGTATTTT. Protein product: CASSLLGRPTDTDTQYF. V usage is TRBV5-1 and J usage is TRBJ2-3, with D perhaps matching TRBD1 (5 bases). Germline CDR1 and CDR2: SGHRS and YFSETQ. This CDR3 region has 17 residues. V gave up 1 base and J gave up 2 bases, with 17 bases separating them. The variable domain in full, with the rest retrieved from reference TRBV5-1 and TRBJ2-3, is KAGVTQTPRYLIKTRGQQVTLSCSPISGHRSVSWYQQTPGQGLQFLFEYFSETQRNKGNFPGRFSGRQFSNSRSEMNVSTLELGDSALYLCASSLLGRPTDTDTQYFGPGTRLTVL.